This entry describes one TCR beta chain. Its antigen is unknown. A single record per CDR3 protein comes from TCRdb applying MiXCR to the PCR reads. The profile shows 20,000 to 30,000 distinct CDR3 sequences, over 40% of them singletons. The data were taken from a study of vaccination and CD4 T cells after COVID-19. About the study: With nine mild cases and one severe, convalescent patients were SARS-CoV-2 positive by nasal swab PCR. Participants were given two doses of BNT162b2 or mRNA-1273 vaccine.

Notes on the study in general: Within the convalescent patients, a median around 90% of the SARS-CoV-2-reactive clones were ones that appeared only post-vaccination.

The origin of this receptor is a human donor who had recovered from COVID-19. The sequences come from CD4+ T cells from blood, collected before SARS-CoV-2 vaccination.

CDR3 nucleotide sequence: TGTGCCAGCAGCTTAGCGCCAGGCGACGAGCAGTACTTC. Protein: CASSLAPGDEQYF. The V and J genes are TRBV7-9 and TRBJ2-7; D remains unclear. Germline loops: CDR1 SEHNR, CDR2 FQNEAQ (reference sequence). The CDR3 spans 13 residues. V lost 0 bases, J lost 5 bases, and 8 bases lay in between.